One and the same sample provided the 19 T cell receptor beta chains below, sequenced in a study of vaccination and CD4 T cells after COVID-19. The antigens of these receptors remain unknown. At the Johns Hopkins FTIC core, DNA taken from cultured CD4+ T cells was sequenced by way of the Oncomine TCR Beta short-read assay. TCRdb redid the calling of the PCR reads with MiXCR, one entry per CDR3 protein. This sample carries under 20,000 distinct CDR3 sequences, approximately 61% of them seen once, and the ten largest clones take about a tenth. Noted treatment: roughly ten-day PBMC culture with coronavirus spike peptide pools or control peptides (ViraFEST assay). The material was CD4+ T cells from blood, cultured in vitro, obtained after SARS-CoV-2 vaccination. The source of these receptors is a human donor who had recovered from COVID-19.

This clonotype was observed a few times. The chain recombines TRBV7-9 with TRBJ1-2; the D is unclear. The CDR3 is 14 residues long. V lost 5 bases and J lost 4, with 14 bases in between. Germline assignment: CDR1 SEHNR and CDR2 FQNEAQ (reference sequence). The DNA of the CDR3 is TGTGCCAGCAGCCAAGAAGGACTGATCTATGGCTACACCTTC. Its translation is CASSQEGLIYGYTF.

This clonotype was seen a single time. This chain connects TRBV11-3 to TRBJ2-3, with D maybe TRBD2 (6 bases). The CDR3 is 16 residues long. V lost 6 bases and J lost 4, with 20 bases in between. In germline, CDR1 is SGHNT, CDR2 YENEEA. This CDR3 reads CASRSASVLEADTQYF. CDR3 DNA sequence: TGTGCCAGCAGAAGCGCTAGCGTTTTAGAAGCAGATACGCAGTATTTT.

This clonotype was detected only once. The chain couples TRBV7-9 to TRBJ2-3, with D unclear. Germline CDR1 SEHNR, CDR2 FQNEAQ (reference sequence). This CDR3 comprises 14 residues. The V and J ends lost 1 base and 7 bases respectively, with 12 bases between them. The CDR3 DNA is TGTGCCAGCAGCTTAGACCTCGCCGCCCATACGCAGTATTTT. Its translation: CASSLDLAAHTQYF.

Here the CDR3 DNA reads TGTGCCAGCAGCTTAGGCCCAGGGAGCAATAGCAATCAGCCCCAGCATTTT. Its translation: CASSLGPGSNSNQPQHF. The chain recombines TRBV7-2 with TRBJ1-5; D is possibly TRBD1 (5 bases). The CDR3 is 17 residues long. Germline CDR1 is SGHTA and CDR2 is FQGNSA. With 1 base removed from V and 0 bases from J, the gap between germline ends came to 13 bases.

This chain uses TRBV12-3 or TRBV12-4 with TRBJ2-1, with TRBD1 as a possible D gene (6 bases). The CDR3 sequence is 14 residues long. Trimming stripped 4 bases from V and 4 bases from J, with 11 bases between. CDR3 region: CASSSMDRYNEQFF. CDR3 DNA sequence: TGTGCCAGCAGTTCAATGGACAGATACAATGAGCAGTTCTTC.

This clonotype appeared a single time. V usage is TRBV30 and J usage is TRBJ1-5; perhaps TRBD1 as D (6 bases). Trimming pared 1 base from V and 6 bases from J, leaving 10 bases between. Germline CDR1 reads GTSNPN; CDR2 reads SVGIG (reference sequence). This CDR3 has 13 residues. CDR3 DNA sequence: TGTGCCTGGAGTGACCAGGGGAGTCAGCCCCAGCATTTT. This encodes CAWSDQGSQPQHF.

This sequence joins TRBV6-2 or TRBV6-3 and TRBJ1-5; 7 positions agree with TRBD1. CDR3 length equals 16 residues. CDR1 is MNHEY, CDR2 SVGEGT, per germline. With 2 bases clipped from V and 3 bases from J, the junction kept 7 bases outside the gene matches. DNA for the CDR3: TGTGCCAGCAGTTACCGAGACAGGGAACCCAATCAGCCCCAGCATTTT. Its protein is CASSYRDREPNQPQHF.

This clonotype was observed a few times. The rearrangement uses TRBV27 and TRBJ1-6; no reliable D call. Deletions cut 7 bases from V and 7 bases from J, with 14 bases between. The CDR3 is made up of 14 amino acids. The V gene's germline CDR1 is MNHEY and CDR2 SMNVEV (reference sequence). This chain's CDR3 is CASKPHTLNSPLHF. CDR3 nucleotides: TGTGCCAGCAAACCACACACATTGAATTCACCCCTCCACTTT.

There are a few counts of this clonotype. J is TRBJ2-2 and V is TRBV28, with 8 nucleotides matching TRBD1. Germline CDR1 MDHEN, CDR2 SYDVKM. The CDR3 sequence is 15 residues long. With 8 bases clipped from V and 6 bases from J, the junction kept 11 bases outside the gene matches. In DNA, the CDR3 is TGTGCCAGCGGGGGACAGGCGGCAGGGGCCGGGGAGCTGTTTTTT. This sequence encodes CASGGQAAGAGELFF.

This clonotype appeared a few times. The rearrangement uses TRBV28 and TRBJ2-7, with 7 bases that match TRBD1. The CDR3 has 14 amino acids. Per the germline V gene, CDR1 is MDHEN and CDR2 is SYDVKM. V gave up 8 bases and J gave up 2 bases; unmatched junction bases: 9. For the CDR3, the DNA is TGTGCCAGCGGAGATCGGACAGGAACCTACGAGCAGTACTTC. This encodes CASGDRTGTYEQYF.

This clonotype came up a few times. The chain employs TRBV20-1 and TRBJ2-7, with D maybe TRBD1 (5 bases). Germline V gives CDR1 DFQATT, CDR2 SNEGSKA (reference sequence). This CDR3 has 14 residues. Trimming shortened V by 6 bases and J by 2 bases, and 17 bases separated the two germline ends. The CDR3, as DNA: TGCAGTGCCATCCCAGGGCGTTCGACCTACGAGCAGTACTTC. It translates to CSAIPGRSTYEQYF.

The count of this clonotype is one. The chain carries TRBV6-2 or TRBV6-3 and TRBJ1-1; no definite D call. Germline lookup yields CDR1 MNHEY and CDR2 SVGEGT. The CDR3 contains 15 residues. V was trimmed by 7 bases and J by 8 bases, leaving 23 bases between them. CDR3 DNA sequence: TGTGCCAGCATAAACTCTCCCCCCCGTGCGTTCGAAGCTTTCTTT. This gives the protein CASINSPPRAFEAFF.

The CDR3 spells CASSLTGPPDTQYF. CDR3 sequence (DNA): TGCGCCAGCAGCTTAACAGGTCCCCCAGATACGCAGTATTTT. This chain joins TRBV5-1 and TRBJ2-3; tentative D call: TRBD1 (5 bases). This CDR3 has 14 amino acids. Trimming cost V 2 bases and J 4 bases, with 11 bases left between them. Germline values: CDR1 SGHRS, CDR2 YFSETQ. Supplemented by reference TRBV5-1 and TRBJ2-3, the full variable domain reads KAGVTQTPRYLIKTRGQQVTLSCSPISGHRSVSWYQQTPGQGLQFLFEYFSETQRNKGNFPGRFSGRQFSNSRSEMNVSTLELGDSALYLCASSLTGPPDTQYFGPGTRLTVL.

The V gene is TRBV6-5, the J gene TRBJ2-1, with D possibly matching TRBD2 (6 bases). The CDR3 consists of 20 residues. V dropped 4 bases and J dropped 4 bases, with 29 bases sitting between them. Germline assignment: CDR1 MNHEY and CDR2 SVGAGI. The CDR3 bases are TGTGCCAGCAGTTCCCCCGAGACGGGGATCCTTAGCGGCAGGTACAATGAGCAGTTCTTC. It translates to CASSSPETGILSGRYNEQFF.

This chain connects TRBV12-3 or TRBV12-4 to TRBJ2-7; maybe TRBD2 (6 bases). V lost 6 bases to trimming and J lost 6 bases, with 24 bases between them. The CDR3 is made up of 16 amino acids. The CDR3 loop is CASSDPGAGRISEQYF. The CDR3 DNA is TGTGCCAGCAGCGACCCTGGGGCGGGACGGATATCCGAGCAGTACTTC.

The chain couples TRBV20-1 to TRBJ1-1, with TRBD1 identical over 9 bases. This CDR3 contains 15 residues. The germline V gene has CDR1 DFQATT and CDR2 SNEGSKA (reference sequence). Trimming at V came to 3 bases and at J to 5 bases, leaving 10 bases not matched to a gene. The CDR3 DNA sequence: TGCAGTGCTAGCGTAACAGGGGGCGCGGGAACTGAAGCTTTCTTT. It encodes CSASVTGGAGTEAFF.

J is TRBJ2-7 and V is TRBV6-5; the D gene is possibly TRBD2 (6 bases). Germline V gene sequence: CDR1 MNHEY, CDR2 SVGAGI. CDR3 length: 12 residues. V gave up 0 bases and J gave up 9 bases, with 9 bases separating them. DNA of the CDR3: TGTGCCAGCAGTTACTCGGGAGGTGGGCAGTACTTC. Protein sequence: CASSYSGGGQYF.

The V call is TRBV6-1, the J call TRBJ1-1; 7 nucleotides match TRBD1. The CDR3 extends over 15 amino acids. The V and J ends lost 6 bases and 5 bases, in that order; junction bases with no gene match: 12. CDR1 and CDR2 from the germline V gene are MNHNS and SASEGT. CDR3 nucleotide sequence: TGTGCCAGCAGCCAACTCAGTACAGGGGTAACTGAAGCTTTCTTT. This translates into CASSQLSTGVTEAFF.

The V call is TRBV6-5, the J call TRBJ1-3; D possibly corresponds to TRBD1 (6 bases). The CDR3 contains 14 residues. CDR1 and CDR2 from the germline V gene are MNHEY and SVGAGI. V was shortened by 4 bases and J by 6 bases, with 13 bases between the two germline ends. The CDR3: CASSFVGQANTIYF. CDR3 nucleotides: TGTGCCAGCAGTTTCGTGGGACAAGCAAACACCATATATTTT.